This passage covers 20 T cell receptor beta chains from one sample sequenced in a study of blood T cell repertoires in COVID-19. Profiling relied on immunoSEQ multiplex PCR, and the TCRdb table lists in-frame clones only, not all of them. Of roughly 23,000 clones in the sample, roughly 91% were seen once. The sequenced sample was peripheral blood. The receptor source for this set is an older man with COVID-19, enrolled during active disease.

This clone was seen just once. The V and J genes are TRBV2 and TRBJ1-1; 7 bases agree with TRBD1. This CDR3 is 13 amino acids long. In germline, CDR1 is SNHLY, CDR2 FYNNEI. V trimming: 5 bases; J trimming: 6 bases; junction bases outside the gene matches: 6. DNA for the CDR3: TGTGCCAGCAGTCACACAGGGGTCCCTGAAGCTTTCTTT. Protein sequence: CASSHTGVPEAFF. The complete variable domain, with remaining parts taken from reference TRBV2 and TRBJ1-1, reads EPEVTQTPSHQVTQMGQEVILRCVPISNHLYFYWYRQILGQKVEFLVSFYNNEISEKSEIFDDQFSVERPDGSNFTLKIRSTKLEDSAMYFCASSHTGVPEAFFGQGTRLTVV.

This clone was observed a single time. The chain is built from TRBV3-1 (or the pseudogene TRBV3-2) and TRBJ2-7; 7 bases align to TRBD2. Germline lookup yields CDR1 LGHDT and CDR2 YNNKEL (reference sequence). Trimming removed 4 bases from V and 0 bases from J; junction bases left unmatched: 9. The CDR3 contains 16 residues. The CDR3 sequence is CASSRSGAGSSYEQYF. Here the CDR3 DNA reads TGTGCCAGCAGCCGAAGCGGAGCGGGGAGCTCCTACGAGCAGTACTTC.

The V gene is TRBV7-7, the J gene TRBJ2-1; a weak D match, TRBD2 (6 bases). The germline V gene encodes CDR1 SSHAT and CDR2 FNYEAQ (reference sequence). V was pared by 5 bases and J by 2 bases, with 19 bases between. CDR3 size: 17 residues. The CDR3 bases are TGTGCCAGCAGCCCAAGATCCGGGACTGGGGCCTACAATGAGCAGTTCTTC. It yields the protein CASSPRSGTGAYNEQFF.

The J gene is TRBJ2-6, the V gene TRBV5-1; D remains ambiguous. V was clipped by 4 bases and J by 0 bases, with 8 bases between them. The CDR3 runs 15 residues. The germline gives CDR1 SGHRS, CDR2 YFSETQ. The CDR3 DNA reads TGCGCCAGCAGCCTTCTTATCTCTGGGGCCAACGTCCTGACTTTC. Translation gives CASSLLISGANVLTF. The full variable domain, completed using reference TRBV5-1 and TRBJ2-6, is KAGVTQTPRYLIKTRGQQVTLSCSPISGHRSVSWYQQTPGQGLQFLFEYFSETQRNKGNFPGRFSGRQFSNSRSEMNVSTLELGDSALYLCASSLLISGANVLTFGAGSRLTVL.

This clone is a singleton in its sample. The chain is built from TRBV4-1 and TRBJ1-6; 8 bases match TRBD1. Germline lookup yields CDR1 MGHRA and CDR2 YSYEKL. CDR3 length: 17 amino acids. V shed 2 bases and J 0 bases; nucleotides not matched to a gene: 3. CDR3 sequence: CASSQWTGTSYNSPLHF. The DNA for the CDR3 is TGCGCCAGCAGCCAATGGACAGGGACCTCCTATAATTCACCCCTCCACTTT.

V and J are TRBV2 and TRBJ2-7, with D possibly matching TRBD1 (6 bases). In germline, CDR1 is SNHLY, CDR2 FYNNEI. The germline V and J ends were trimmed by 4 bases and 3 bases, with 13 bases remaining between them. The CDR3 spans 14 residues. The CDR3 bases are TGTGCCAGCAGTGGATGGACAGAGTTCTACGAGCAGTACTTC. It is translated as CASSGWTEFYEQYF. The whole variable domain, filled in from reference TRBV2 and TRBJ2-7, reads EPEVTQTPSHQVTQMGQEVILRCVPISNHLYFYWYRQILGQKVEFLVSFYNNEISEKSEIFDDQFSVERPDGSNFTLKIRSTKLEDSAMYFCASSGWTEFYEQYFGPGTRLTVT.

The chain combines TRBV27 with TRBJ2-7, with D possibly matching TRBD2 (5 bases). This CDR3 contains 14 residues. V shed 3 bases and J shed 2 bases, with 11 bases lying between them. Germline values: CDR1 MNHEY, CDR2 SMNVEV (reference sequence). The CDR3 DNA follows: TGTGCCAGCAGTTTTCGGGATCCGACCTACGAGCAGTACTTC. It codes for CASSFRDPTYEQYF.

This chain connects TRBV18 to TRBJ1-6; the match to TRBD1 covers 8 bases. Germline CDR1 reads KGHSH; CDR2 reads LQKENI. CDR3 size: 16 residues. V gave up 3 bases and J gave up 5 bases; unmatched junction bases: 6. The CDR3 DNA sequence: TGTGCCAGCTCACCGCGGACAGGGAGTGATAATTCACCCCTCCACTTT. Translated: CASSPRTGSDNSPLHF.

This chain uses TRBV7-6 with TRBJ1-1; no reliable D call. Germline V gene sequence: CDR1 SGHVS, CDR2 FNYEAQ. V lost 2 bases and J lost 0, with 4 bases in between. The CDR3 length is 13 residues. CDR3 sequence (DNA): TGTGCCAGCAGCTTAACTATGAACACTGAAGCTTTCTTT. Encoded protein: CASSLTMNTEAFF.

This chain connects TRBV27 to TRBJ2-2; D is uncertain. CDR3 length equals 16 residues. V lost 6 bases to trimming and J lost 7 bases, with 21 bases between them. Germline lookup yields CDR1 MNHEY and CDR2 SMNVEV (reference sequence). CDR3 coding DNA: TGTGCCAGCAGGCGATACTCGACCAGCACGGGCGGGGAGCTGTTTTTT. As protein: CASRRYSTSTGGELFF.

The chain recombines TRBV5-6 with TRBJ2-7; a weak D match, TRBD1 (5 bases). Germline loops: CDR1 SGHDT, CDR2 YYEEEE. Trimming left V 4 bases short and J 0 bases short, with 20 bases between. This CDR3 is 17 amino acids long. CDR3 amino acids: CASSQSPDSQTSYEQYF. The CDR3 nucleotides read TGTGCCAGCAGCCAGTCGCCAGACAGTCAGACCTCCTACGAGCAGTACTTC.

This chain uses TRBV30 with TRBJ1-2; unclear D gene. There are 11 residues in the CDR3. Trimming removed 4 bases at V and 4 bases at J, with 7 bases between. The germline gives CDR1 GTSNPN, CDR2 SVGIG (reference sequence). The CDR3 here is CAWTAFYGYTF. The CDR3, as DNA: TGTGCCTGGACCGCGTTCTATGGCTACACCTTC.

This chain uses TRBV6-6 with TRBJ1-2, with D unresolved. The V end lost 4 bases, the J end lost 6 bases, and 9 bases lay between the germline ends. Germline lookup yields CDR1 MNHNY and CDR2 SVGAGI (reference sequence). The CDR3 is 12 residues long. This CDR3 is CASSWSQDGYTF. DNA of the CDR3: TGTGCCAGCAGTTGGTCCCAGGATGGCTACACCTTC.

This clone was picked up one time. Here the CDR3 DNA reads TGTGCCAGCAGTCGCCGCGGGCAGAAACACACCGGGGAGCTGTTTTTT. Amino acids: CASSRRGQKHTGELFF. The chain couples TRBV27 to TRBJ2-2, with D possibly matching TRBD2 (5 bases). The germline V gene has CDR1 MNHEY and CDR2 SMNVEV (reference sequence). V lost 5 bases and J 3 bases, leaving 16 bases between the germline ends. This CDR3 has 16 amino acids.

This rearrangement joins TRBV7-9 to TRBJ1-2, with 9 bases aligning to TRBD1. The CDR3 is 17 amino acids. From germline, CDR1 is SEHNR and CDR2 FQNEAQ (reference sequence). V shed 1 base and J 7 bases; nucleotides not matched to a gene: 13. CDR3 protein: CASSLVQGALSARGYTF. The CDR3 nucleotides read TGTGCCAGCAGCTTAGTACAGGGGGCGCTTTCGGCCCGTGGCTACACCTTC.

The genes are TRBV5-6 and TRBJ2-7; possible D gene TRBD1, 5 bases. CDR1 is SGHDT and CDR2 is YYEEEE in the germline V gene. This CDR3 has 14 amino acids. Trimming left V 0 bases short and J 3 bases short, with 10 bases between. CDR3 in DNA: TGTGCCAGCAGCTTGGGGCAGGGATTCTACGAGCAGTACTTC. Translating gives CASSLGQGFYEQYF. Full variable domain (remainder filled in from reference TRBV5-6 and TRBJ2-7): DAGVTQSPTHLIKTRGQQVTLRCSPKSGHDTVSWYQQALGQGPQFIFQYYEEEERQRGNFPDRFSGHQFPNYSSELNVNALLLGDSALYLCASSLGQGFYEQYFGPGTRLTVT.

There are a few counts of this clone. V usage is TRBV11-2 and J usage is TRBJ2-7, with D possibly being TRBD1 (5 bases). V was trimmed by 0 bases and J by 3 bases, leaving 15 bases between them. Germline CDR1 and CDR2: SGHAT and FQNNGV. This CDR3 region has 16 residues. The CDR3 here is CASSLDVAGRGYEQYF. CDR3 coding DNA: TGTGCCAGCAGCTTAGATGTGGCAGGGCGCGGCTACGAGCAGTACTTC.

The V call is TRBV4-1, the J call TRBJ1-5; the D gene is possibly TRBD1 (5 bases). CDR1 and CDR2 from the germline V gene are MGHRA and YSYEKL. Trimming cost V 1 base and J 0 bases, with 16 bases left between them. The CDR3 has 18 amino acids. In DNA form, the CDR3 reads TGCGCCAGCAGCCAAGGGCTAGGACACATGTATAGCAATCAGCCCCAGCATTTT. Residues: CASSQGLGHMYSNQPQHF.

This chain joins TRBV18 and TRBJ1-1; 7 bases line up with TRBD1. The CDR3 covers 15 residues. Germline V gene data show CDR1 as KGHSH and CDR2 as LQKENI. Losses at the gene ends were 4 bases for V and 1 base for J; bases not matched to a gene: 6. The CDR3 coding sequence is TGTGCCAGCTCACTTACCGGGACAGAGAACACTGAAGCTTTCTTT. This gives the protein CASSLTGTENTEAFF.

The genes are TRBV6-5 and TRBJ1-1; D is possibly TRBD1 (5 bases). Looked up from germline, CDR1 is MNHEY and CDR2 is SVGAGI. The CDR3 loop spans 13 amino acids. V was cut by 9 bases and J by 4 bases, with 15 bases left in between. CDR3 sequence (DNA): TGTGCCAGTAGCTGGGTGGGGCGCACTGAAGCTTTCTTT. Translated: CASSWVGRTEAFF.